This T cell receptor (beta chain) is from a study of T cells after yellow fever vaccination. In its sample, this clonotype was seen many times. This CDR3 is built from 16 residues. V shed 7 bases, J shed 5 bases, and the junction held 7 bases outside the gene matches. Via MiXCR, TCRdb re-called the 5' RACE reads, giving one row per CDR3 protein. The sample carries around 47,000 distinct CDR3 sequences, roughly 7.1% recorded once. The rearrangement links TRBV12-3 or TRBV12-4 to TRBJ2-1; 14 positions agree with TRBD2. The sequencing here drew on CD8+ T cells not binding an NS4B(214-222) dextramer, sorted from PBMCs, taken 45 days after the yellow fever booster vaccination. The sequence was collected from a man aged 30 to 39 who received the YFV17D yellow fever vaccine. The CDR3: CASTPTSGRADNEQFF. As DNA, the CDR3 is TGTGCCAGCACCCCGACTAGCGGGAGGGCGGACAATGAGCAGTTCTTC.